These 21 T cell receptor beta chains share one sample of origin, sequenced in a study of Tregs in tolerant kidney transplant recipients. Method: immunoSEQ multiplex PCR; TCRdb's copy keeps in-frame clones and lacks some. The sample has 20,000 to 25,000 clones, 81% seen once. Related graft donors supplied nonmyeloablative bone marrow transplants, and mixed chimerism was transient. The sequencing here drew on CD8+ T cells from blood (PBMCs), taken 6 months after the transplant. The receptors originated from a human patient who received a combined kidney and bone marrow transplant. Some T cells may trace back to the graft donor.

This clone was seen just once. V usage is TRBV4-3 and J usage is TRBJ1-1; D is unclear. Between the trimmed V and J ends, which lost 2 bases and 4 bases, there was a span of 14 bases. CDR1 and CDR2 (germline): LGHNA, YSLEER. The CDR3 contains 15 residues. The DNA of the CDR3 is TGCGCCAGCAGCCAACAAGTGTCTAGAGGCACTGAAGCTTTCTTT. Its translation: CASSQQVSRGTEAFF.

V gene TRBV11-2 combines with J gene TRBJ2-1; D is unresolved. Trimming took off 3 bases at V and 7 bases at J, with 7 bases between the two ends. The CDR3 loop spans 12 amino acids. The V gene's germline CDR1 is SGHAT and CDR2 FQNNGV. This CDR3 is CASSFAKNEQFF. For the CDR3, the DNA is TGTGCCAGCAGCTTTGCTAAGAATGAGCAGTTCTTC.

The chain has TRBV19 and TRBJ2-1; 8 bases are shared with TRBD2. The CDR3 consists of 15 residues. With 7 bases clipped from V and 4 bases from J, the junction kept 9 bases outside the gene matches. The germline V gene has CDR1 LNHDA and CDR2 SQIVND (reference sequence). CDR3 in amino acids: CASTGGGKTYNEQFF. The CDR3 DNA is TGTGCCAGTACCGGGGGGGGAAAGACATACAATGAGCAGTTCTTC.

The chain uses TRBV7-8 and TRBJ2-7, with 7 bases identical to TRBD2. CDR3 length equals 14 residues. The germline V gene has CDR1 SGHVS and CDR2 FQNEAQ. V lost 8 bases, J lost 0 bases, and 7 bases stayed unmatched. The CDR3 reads CASPKGRDSYEQYF. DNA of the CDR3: TGTGCCAGCCCTAAGGGGAGGGACTCCTACGAGCAGTACTTC.

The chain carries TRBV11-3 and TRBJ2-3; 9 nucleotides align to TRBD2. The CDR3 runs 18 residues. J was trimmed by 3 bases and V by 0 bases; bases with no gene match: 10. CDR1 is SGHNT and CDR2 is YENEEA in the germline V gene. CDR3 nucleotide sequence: TGTGCCAGCAGCTTAGATAGTAGGCTAGCGGGATTAACAGATACGCAGTATTTT. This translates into CASSLDSRLAGLTDTQYF.

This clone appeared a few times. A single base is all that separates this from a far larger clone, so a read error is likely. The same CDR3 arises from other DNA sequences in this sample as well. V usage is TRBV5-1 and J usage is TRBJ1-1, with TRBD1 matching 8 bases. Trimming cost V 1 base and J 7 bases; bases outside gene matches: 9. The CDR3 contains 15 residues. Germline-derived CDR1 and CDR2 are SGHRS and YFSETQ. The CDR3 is CASSLRPIGQGEAFF. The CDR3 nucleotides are TGCGCCAGCAGCTTGAGACCTATAGGACAGGGTGAAGCTTTCTTT.

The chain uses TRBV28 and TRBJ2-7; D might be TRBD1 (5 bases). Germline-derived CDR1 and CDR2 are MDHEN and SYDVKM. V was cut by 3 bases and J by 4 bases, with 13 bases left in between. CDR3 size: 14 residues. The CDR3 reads CASSFSGQVYEQYF. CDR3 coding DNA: TGTGCCAGCAGTTTTTCAGGGCAGGTTTACGAGCAGTACTTC. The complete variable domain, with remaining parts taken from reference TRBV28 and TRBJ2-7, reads DVKVTQSSRYLVKRTGEKVFLECVQDMDHENMFWYRQDPGLGLRLIYFSYDVKMKEKGDIPEGYSVSREKKERFSLILESASTNQTSMYLCASSFSGQVYEQYFGPGTRLTVT.

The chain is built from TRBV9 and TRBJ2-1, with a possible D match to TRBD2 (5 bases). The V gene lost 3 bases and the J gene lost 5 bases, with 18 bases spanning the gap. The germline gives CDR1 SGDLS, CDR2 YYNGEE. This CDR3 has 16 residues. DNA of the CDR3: TGTGCCAGCAGCGGTGACCCCAGACTAAACGACAATGAGCAGTTCTTC. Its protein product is CASSGDPRLNDNEQFF.

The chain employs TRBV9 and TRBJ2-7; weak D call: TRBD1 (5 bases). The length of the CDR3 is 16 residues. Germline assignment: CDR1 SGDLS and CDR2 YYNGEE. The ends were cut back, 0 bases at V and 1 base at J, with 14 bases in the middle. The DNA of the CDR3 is TGTGCCAGCAGCGTAGGACGACAGCCAGGATCCTACGAGCAGTACTTC. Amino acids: CASSVGRQPGSYEQYF.

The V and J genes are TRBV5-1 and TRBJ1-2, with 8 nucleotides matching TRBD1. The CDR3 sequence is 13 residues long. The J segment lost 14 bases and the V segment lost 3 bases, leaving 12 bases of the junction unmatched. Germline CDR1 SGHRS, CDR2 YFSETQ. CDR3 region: CASSWEQGDPPTF. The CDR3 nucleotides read TGCGCCAGCAGCTGGGAACAGGGGGACCCTCCTACCTTC.

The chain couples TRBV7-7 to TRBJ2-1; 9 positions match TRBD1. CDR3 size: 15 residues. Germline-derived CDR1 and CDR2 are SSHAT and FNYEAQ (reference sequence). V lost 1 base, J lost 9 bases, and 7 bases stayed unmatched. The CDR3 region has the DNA TGTGCCAGCAGCTTAGTCTCGGGACAGGGAACTGAGCAGTTCTTC. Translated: CASSLVSGQGTEQFF.

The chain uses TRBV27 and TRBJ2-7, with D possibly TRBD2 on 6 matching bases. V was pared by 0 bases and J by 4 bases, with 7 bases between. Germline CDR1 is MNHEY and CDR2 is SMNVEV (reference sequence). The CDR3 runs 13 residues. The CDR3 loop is CASSLSGRYEQYF. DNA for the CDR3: TGTGCCAGCAGTTTATCAGGGAGGTACGAGCAGTACTTC.

The CDR3 reads CASSLGQYNEQFF. CDR3 nucleotides: TGTGCCAGCAGCCTGGGACAGTACAATGAGCAGTTCTTC. The chain carries TRBV7-9 and TRBJ2-1; 7 nucleotides agree with TRBD1. CDR1 is SEHNR, CDR2 FQNEAQ, per germline (reference sequence). The CDR3 is made up of 13 amino acids. V lost 5 bases to trimming and J lost 4 bases; unmatched junction nucleotides: 2.

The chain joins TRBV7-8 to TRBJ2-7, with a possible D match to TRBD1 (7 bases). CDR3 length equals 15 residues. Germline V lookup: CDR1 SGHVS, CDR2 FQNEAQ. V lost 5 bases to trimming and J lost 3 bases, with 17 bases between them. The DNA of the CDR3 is TGTGCCAGCAGCGGCGGGGTGGGGGACAGCTACGAGCAGTACTTC. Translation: CASSGGVGDSYEQYF.

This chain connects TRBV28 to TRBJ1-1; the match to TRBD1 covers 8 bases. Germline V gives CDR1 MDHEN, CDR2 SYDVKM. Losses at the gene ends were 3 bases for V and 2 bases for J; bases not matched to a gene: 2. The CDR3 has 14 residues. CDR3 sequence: CASSLTGVNTEAFF. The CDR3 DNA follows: TGTGCCAGCAGTTTGACAGGGGTTAACACTGAAGCTTTCTTT.

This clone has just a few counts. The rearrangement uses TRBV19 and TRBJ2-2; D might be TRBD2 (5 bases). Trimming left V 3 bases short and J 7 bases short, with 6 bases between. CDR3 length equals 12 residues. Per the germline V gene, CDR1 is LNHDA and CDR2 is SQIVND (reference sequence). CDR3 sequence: CASSIGGGELFF. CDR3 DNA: TGTGCCAGTAGTATTGGAGGCGGGGAGCTGTTTTTT. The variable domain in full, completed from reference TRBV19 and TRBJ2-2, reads DGGITQSPKYLFRKEGQNVTLSCEQNLNHDAMYWYRQDPGQGLRLIYYSQIVNDFQKGDIAEGYSVSREKKESFPLTVTSAQKNPTAFYLCASSIGGGELFFGEGSRLTVL.

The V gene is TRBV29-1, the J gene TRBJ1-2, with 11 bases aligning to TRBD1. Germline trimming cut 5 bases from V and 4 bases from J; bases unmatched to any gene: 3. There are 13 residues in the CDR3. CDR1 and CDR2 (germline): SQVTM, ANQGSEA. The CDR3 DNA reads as TGCAGCGTTCGGGACAGGGGGTTCTATGGCTACACCTTC. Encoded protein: CSVRDRGFYGYTF.

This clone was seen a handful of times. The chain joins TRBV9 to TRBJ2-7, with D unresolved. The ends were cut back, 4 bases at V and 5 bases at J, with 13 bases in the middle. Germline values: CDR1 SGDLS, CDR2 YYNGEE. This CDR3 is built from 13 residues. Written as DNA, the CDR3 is TGTGCCAGCAGCCAATTCCCGGGTAACGAGCAGTACTTC. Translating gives CASSQFPGNEQYF.

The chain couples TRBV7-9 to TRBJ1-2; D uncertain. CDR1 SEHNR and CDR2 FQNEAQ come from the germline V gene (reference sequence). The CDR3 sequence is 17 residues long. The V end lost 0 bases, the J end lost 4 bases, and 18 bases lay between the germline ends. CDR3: CASSLAPTTYRGYGYTF. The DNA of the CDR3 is TGTGCCAGCAGCTTAGCCCCCACAACATATCGGGGCTATGGCTACACCTTC.

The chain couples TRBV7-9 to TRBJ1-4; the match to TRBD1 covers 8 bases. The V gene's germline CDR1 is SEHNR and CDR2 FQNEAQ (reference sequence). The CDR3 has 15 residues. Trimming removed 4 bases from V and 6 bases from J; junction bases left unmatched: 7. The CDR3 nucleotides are TGTGCCAGCAGCTGGGAATCACAGGGGGATGAAAAACTGTTTTTT. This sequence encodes CASSWESQGDEKLFF.

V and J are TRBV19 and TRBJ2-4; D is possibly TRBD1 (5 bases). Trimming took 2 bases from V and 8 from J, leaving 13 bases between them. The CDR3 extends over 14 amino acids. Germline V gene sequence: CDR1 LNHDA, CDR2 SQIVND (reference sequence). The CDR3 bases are TGTGCCAGTAGTATAATCCAGGGTGTGGACATTCAGTACTTC. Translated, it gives CASSIIQGVDIQYF. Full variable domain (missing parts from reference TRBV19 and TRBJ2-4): DGGITQSPKYLFRKEGQNVTLSCEQNLNHDAMYWYRQDPGQGLRLIYYSQIVNDFQKGDIAEGYSVSREKKESFPLTVTSAQKNPTAFYLCASSIIQGVDIQYFGAGTRLSVL.